The rows below give T cell receptor beta chains drawn from one sample of a study of T cell repertoires in cytomegalovirus infection. TCRdb fed the reads into MiXCR, producing one record per CDR3 protein. The table records hundreds of thousands of distinct CDR3 sequences, less than 40% of them present only once. The specimen was PBMCs. The receptors derive from a human donor in good health (CMV status not recorded). Some clones in this sample may be carry-over from other donors' samples. Both conserved end residues are part of each CDR3. A D gene is named only where the DNA matches it firmly. Clone size appears in some rows only: once, few, many, or a class for an expanded clone.

.	15	TRBJ1-2	.	TRBV15	TGTGCCACCAGCAGATTGGACGGGGAAGGGTTTGGCTACACCTTC	CATSRLDGEGFGYTF
few	13	TRBJ1-6	.	TRBV20-1	TGCAGTGTGGGTCGGGATCAGAATTCACCCCTCCACTTT	CSVGRDQNSPLHF
.	17	TRBJ1-1	.	TRBV6-1	TGTGCCAGCAGTGAAAGGTGGCGGGGTAAGACGAACACTGAAGCTTTATTT	CASSERWRGKTNTEALF
.	16	TRBJ2-3	.	TRBV7-9	TGTGCCAGCAGCCCCGGGTCGGGAACTAGCACAGATACGCAGTATTTT	CASSPGSGTSTDTQYF
many	14	TRBJ1-2	.	TRBV7-9	TGTGCCAGCAGCATTGGGTCCGAACTCTATGGCTACACCTTC	CASSIGSELYGYTF
few	14	TRBJ1-4	TRBD1	TRBV28	TGTGCCAGCACCCCGACAGGGAGTAATGAAAAACTGTTTTTT	CASTPTGSNEKLFF
.	14	TRBJ1-4	.	TRBV7-9	TGTGCCAGCAGCCGACAGTCAACTAATGAAAAACTGTTTTTT	CASSRQSTNEKLFF
.	16	TRBJ2-1	TRBD2	TRBV20-1	TGCAGTGCGCGCCCTAGCGGGGGGAGCTCCTACAATGGGCAGTTCTTC	CSARPSGGSSYNGQFF
.	16	TRBJ2-7	TRBD2	TRBV14	TGTGCCAGCAGCCAATTAATAAGCGGGGGTACCTACGAGCAGTACTTC	CASSQLISGGTYEQYF
.	15	TRBJ1-1	.	TRBV7-2	TGTGCCAGCAGCATAAAGGGGGGGACGAACACTGAAGCTTTCTTT	CASSIKGGTNTEAFF
few	16	TRBJ2-1	TRBD2	TRBV12-5	TGTGCTAGTGGTTTGGCCGGGACTAGCGGGATCAATGAGCAGTTCTTC	CASGLAGTSGINEQFF
.	14	TRBJ1-2	.	TRBV28	TGTGCCAGCAGTCCTACAGGGAAGGAGGATGGCTACACCTTC	CASSPTGKEDGYTF
few	13	TRBJ2-7	.	TRBV10-3	TGTGCCATCAGTTGGAGCAGCTCCTACGAGCAGTACTTC	CAISWSSSYEQYF
.	14	TRBJ1-6	TRBD1	TRBV20-1	TGCAGTGCTAGGCGACAGGGACAGAATTCACCCCTCCACTTT	CSARRQGQNSPLHF
.	16	TRBJ2-3	.	TRBV13	TGTGCCAGCAGCTTAGAGTCTCGGCGAGTTGGAGATACGCAGTATTTT	CASSLESRRVGDTQYF
.	20	TRBJ1-2	.	TRBV28	TGTGCCAGCAGTTTGGGAGGCGGCAGCCCCTCCGCTTCCCCAGTGGGAGGCTACACCTTC	CASSLGGGSPSASPVGGYTF
few	14	TRBJ2-7	TRBD1	TRBV27	TGTGCCAGCAGATCCGGGACAGGAACCCACGAGCAGTACTTC	CASRSGTGTHEQYF
.	16	TRBJ2-7	.	TRBV28	TGTGCCAGCAGTCCCCTTGCCCGGGACGGGACCTACGAGCAGTACTTC	CASSPLARDGTYEQYF
.	13	TRBJ1-6	.	TRBV6-1	TGTGCCGGCAGTCCGACTTATAATTCACCCCTCCACTTT	CAGSPTYNSPLHF
many	13	TRBJ1-2	.	TRBV19	TGTGCCAGTAGTATAAAAGTGAACTATGGCTACACCTTC	CASSIKVNYGYTF
few	16	TRBJ2-4	.	TRBV6-5	TGTGCCAGCAGTTACTCGATTGGGGGAATCCGGAACATTCAGTACTTC	CASSYSIGGIRNIQYF
few	13	TRBJ2-5	.	TRBV10-3	TGTGCCATCAGGGAACAGCCCCAAGAGACCCAGTACTTC	CAIREQPQETQYF
few	15	TRBJ2-1	TRBD1	TRBV19	TGTGCCAGTAGTTCTCTGCCGACAGGGGTCAATGAGCAGTTCTTC	CASSSLPTGVNEQFF
.	16	TRBJ2-5	.	TRBV28	TGTGCCAGCAGTCCCTCCGAGTGGCAGGCCCAAGAGACCCAGTACTTC	CASSPSEWQAQETQYF
.	16	TRBJ2-2	.	TRBV4-1	TGCGCCAGCAGCCTGGCCCGACCGGGGACCACCGGGGAGCTGTTTTTT	CASSLARPGTTGELFF
.	16	TRBJ1-6	.	TRBV7-8	TGTGCCAGCAGCATGGGGGGCAGGGCGAGTTATTCACCCCTCCACTTT	CASSMGGRASYSPLHF